This T cell receptor (beta chain) originates from a study of beta chain features in type 1 diabetes. At the level of the study: The study found patients and healthy donors alike in age, gender and cell yields. Study-level points and caveats: Since sequencing was performed on cDNA, cells with high TCR expression could be over-represented. TCRB CDR3s from Type 1 diabetes patients were moderately but significantly shorter in all four CD4+ subsets.

The germline V gene has CDR1 LNHDA and CDR2 SQIVND (reference sequence). Deletions cut 3 bases from V and 1 base from J, with 6 bases between. This CDR3 spans 13 amino acids. This clone was observed a few times. No antigen is known for it. Other DNA sequences in the same sample also yield this CDR3. Expressed TCRB transcripts got sequenced, as all isolated RNA was reverse transcribed. Libraries were prepared by immunoSEQ multiplex PCR; TCRdb keeps only in-frame clonotypes and omits some of them. The data show nearly 250,000 clones, 13% to 15% seen once. The J gene is TRBJ1-1, the V gene TRBV19; a possible D gene is TRBD1 (5 bases). The sequencing sample was made of naive CD4+ T cells from blood. This clonotype originated in a woman between 40 and 55 years old in good health. In DNA, the CDR3 is TGTGCCAGTAGTATCCAGGGGAACACTGAAGCTTTCTTT. Protein sequence: CASSIQGNTEAFF.